This TCR beta chain came from a study of response to subunit inactivated influenza vaccine. In the case of this clonotype: Antigen specificity is unknown.

MiXCR, applied by TCRdb to the RT-PCR reads, yields one record per CDR3 protein. The table shows fewer than 750,000 distinct CDR3 sequences, with approximately 15% occurring only once. Overall study findings and caveats: Authors suggested each seasonal flu vaccination may recruit only limited numbers of new T cells.

The germline V and J ends were trimmed by 2 bases and 7 bases, with 10 bases remaining between them. CDR3 length: 13 residues. CDR1 SGHDT and CDR2 YYEEEE come from the germline V gene. J is TRBJ2-1 and V is TRBV5-6; TRBD2 might be the D (6 bases). The input for sequencing was PBMCs from blood, taken about 13 days after vaccination. The receptor comes from a man between 50 and 59 years old who received an inactivated influenza vaccine. Here the CDR3 reads CASSFGTPNEQFF. The CDR3 bases are TGTGCCAGCAGCTTCGGGACTCCGAATGAGCAGTTCTTC. The variable domain in full, with the rest retrieved from reference TRBV5-6 and TRBJ2-1, is DAGVTQSPTHLIKTRGQQVTLRCSPKSGHDTVSWYQQALGQGPQFIFQYYEEEERQRGNFPDRFSGHQFPNYSSELNVNALLLGDSALYLCASSFGTPNEQFFGPGTRLTVL.